The clone carrying this T cell receptor (beta chain) showed up many times. Its matching antigen is unknown. The source of the sample is a study of human T cells and chemical hapten exposure. Individual cDNA molecules (in the library) carried attached unique molecular identifiers. TCRdb used MiXCR to reprocess the RACE reads, holding one entry per CDR3 protein. In the table there are more than 250,000 distinct CDR3 sequences, approximately 7.5% of which are singletons. Germline V gene data show CDR1 as SEHNR and CDR2 as FQNEAQ (reference sequence). Trimming shortened V by 2 bases and J by 0 bases, and 8 bases separated the two germline ends. This CDR3 is 15 amino acids long. The time point here: pre-sensitization, week 0. This sample's treatment: therapeutic diphenylcyclopropenone sensitization with weekly scalp DPC. Study-level points and caveats: Those TCRs sitting above 1 in 1000 frequency stayed the same with DPC sensitization. Positively correlated with patch test score were the counts of PT1 expanded TCRs.

This receptor was identified in a man aged 18 to 35 with alopecia areata. Some clones in this sample may be carry-over from other donors' samples. Here the sequenced sample was whole blood, taken in connection with sensitization to the hapten diphenylcyclopropenone (DPC). The genes are TRBV7-9 and TRBJ1-5; D call uncertain. CDR3 region: CASSLNGPSNQPQHF. The CDR3 DNA reads TGTGCCAGCAGCTTAAACGGACCTAGCAATCAGCCCCAGCATTTT.